This entry lists 20 T cell receptor beta chains sequenced from one sample in a study of cytomegalovirus exposure and HLA in healthy donors. This PCR relied on a set of 60 Vbeta primers and 13 Jbeta primers. Some clones are missing from TCRdb's copy, which holds only in-frame ones; the method was immunoSEQ multiplex PCR. The profile covers more than 85,000 clones, with roughly 80% appearing a single time and 8.6% taken by the ten largest. What was sequenced was PBMCs. The receptors shown here come from a woman aged 40-49 years in good health and CMV-seropositive.

This sequence joins TRBV28 and TRBJ2-5; D may be TRBD2 (5 bases). The CDR3 has 16 residues. CDR1 and CDR2 (germline): MDHEN, SYDVKM. V was cut by 5 bases and J by 0 bases, with 16 bases left in between. The CDR3 loop reads CASSRPGRRYQETQYF. CDR3 bases: TGTGCCAGCAGTCGCCCGGGCAGGAGGTACCAAGAGACCCAGTACTTC. Filled out from reference TRBV28 and TRBJ2-5, the complete variable domain reads DVKVTQSSRYLVKRTGEKVFLECVQDMDHENMFWYRQDPGLGLRLIYFSYDVKMKEKGDIPEGYSVSREKKERFSLILESASTNQTSMYLCASSRPGRRYQETQYFGPGTRLLVL.

The chain joins TRBV18 to TRBJ2-7, with 7 positions matching TRBD1. There are 15 residues in the CDR3. Unmatched junction bases numbered 9, after V lost 2 bases and J lost 5 bases. Per the germline V gene, CDR1 is KGHSH and CDR2 is LQKENI. CDR3 loop: CASSPLRQGVHEQYF. The CDR3 bases are TGTGCCAGCTCACCATTGAGACAGGGTGTTCACGAGCAGTACTTC.

This clone was found a few times. V and J are TRBV27 and TRBJ1-2; tentatively, D is TRBD1 (6 bases). Germline lookup yields CDR1 MNHEY and CDR2 SMNVEV (reference sequence). This CDR3 contains 15 residues. Trimming stripped 5 bases from V and 4 bases from J, with 17 bases between. The DNA of the CDR3 is TGTGCCAGCAGTCAAAACAGGGTATCGGCCTATGGCTACACCTTC. As protein: CASSQNRVSAYGYTF.

This clone has only one observation. The V and J genes are TRBV11-3 and TRBJ1-2, with D unresolved. The CDR3 is 15 amino acids. Between the trimmed V and J ends, which lost 5 bases and 3 bases, there was a span of 16 bases. In germline, CDR1 is SGHNT, CDR2 YENEEA. This CDR3 is CASSPDSLSYYGYTF. The CDR3 DNA sequence: TGTGCCAGCAGCCCCGATAGTCTTTCCTACTATGGCTACACCTTC.

The V call is TRBV10-3, the J call TRBJ2-5; 12 bases are a match to TRBD2. The CDR3 is 15 amino acids. Germline V gene sequence: CDR1 ENHRY, CDR2 SYGVKD. J gave up 5 bases and V 2 bases, and 3 bases lay outside the gene matches. The CDR3 region has the DNA TGTGCCATCAGTGAGAGAACTAGCGGGAGGGAGACCCAGTACTTC. Protein sequence: CAISERTSGRETQYF.

CDR3 sequence: CASSKSEARNQPQHF. In DNA, the CDR3 is TGTGCCAGCAGTAAGTCCGAAGCCCGCAATCAGCCCCAGCATTTT. The chain uses TRBV6-4 and TRBJ1-5; D is ambiguous. The CDR3 runs to 15 residues. The germline V and J ends were trimmed by 5 bases and 2 bases, with 13 bases remaining between them. CDR1 is MRHNA, CDR2 SNTAGT, per germline.

This clone showed up just a few times. V gene TRBV29-1 combines with J gene TRBJ1-5, with D maybe TRBD1 (6 bases). The CDR3 loop spans 13 amino acids. Germline V gene lookup returns CDR1 SQVTM and CDR2 ANQGSEA. Trimming stripped 4 bases from V and 6 bases from J, with 13 bases between. This chain's CDR3 is CSVAQGSGQPQHF. DNA for the CDR3: TGCAGCGTTGCACAGGGTTCGGGTCAGCCCCAGCATTTT.

The genes are TRBV2 and TRBJ1-1; no firm D call. This CDR3 region has 13 residues. Germline CDR1 and CDR2: SNHLY and FYNNEI. With 4 bases removed from V and 1 base from J, the gap between germline ends came to 7 bases. Here the CDR3 reads CASSVQWNTEAFF. As DNA, the CDR3 is TGTGCCAGCAGTGTACAGTGGAACACTGAAGCTTTCTTT. Full variable domain (rest looked up from reference TRBV2 and TRBJ1-1): EPEVTQTPSHQVTQMGQEVILRCVPISNHLYFYWYRQILGQKVEFLVSFYNNEISEKSEIFDDQFSVERPDGSNFTLKIRSTKLEDSAMYFCASSVQWNTEAFFGQGTRLTVV.

The chain carries TRBV4-3 and TRBJ2-1; TRBD2 matches 9 bases. The CDR3 contains 17 residues. The germline CDR1 and CDR2 sequences are LGHNA and YSLEER. Trimming removed 3 bases from V and 5 bases from J; junction bases left unmatched: 11. CDR3 DNA sequence: TGCGCCAGCAGCCAGAGAGGGGGGGGCGGGGGGGACAATGAGCAGTTCTTC. It encodes CASSQRGGGGGDNEQFF.

This clone has only one observation. The CDR3 here is CASSPREADTGELFF. In DNA form, the CDR3 reads TGTGCCAGCAGCCCTCGGGAGGCGGACACCGGGGAGCTGTTTTTT. The chain recombines TRBV7-6 with TRBJ2-2, with 7 positions matching TRBD2. The CDR3 covers 15 residues. The germline V gene has CDR1 SGHVS and CDR2 FNYEAQ. Trimming cost V 5 bases and J 3 bases; bases outside gene matches: 6.

This rearrangement joins TRBV5-1 to TRBJ2-5; D perhaps matches TRBD2 (6 bases). V gave up 0 bases and J gave up 5 bases, with 11 bases separating them. The germline V gene has CDR1 SGHRS and CDR2 YFSETQ. The CDR3 has 14 amino acids. CDR3 nucleotide sequence: TGCGCCAGCAGCTTGGTTGCGGGGTCTGAGACCCAGTACTTC. Translation: CASSLVAGSETQYF.

CDR3 loop: CASSLTRGTEAFF. In DNA, the CDR3 is TGTGCCAGCAGCTTAACCCGGGGAACTGAAGCTTTCTTT. This chain joins TRBV7-3 and TRBJ1-1; D is undetermined. V gave up 0 bases and J gave up 5 bases, with 7 bases separating them. This CDR3 spans 13 amino acids. Germline-derived CDR1 and CDR2 are SGHTA and FQGTGA.

The chain has TRBV18 and TRBJ2-7; 7 positions agree with TRBD1. This CDR3 has 13 residues. V was pared by 3 bases and J by 7 bases, with 6 bases of the junction left unmatched. The V gene's germline CDR1 is KGHSH and CDR2 LQKENI. The CDR3 protein is CASSPGTAQEQYF. DNA for the CDR3: TGTGCCAGCTCACCTGGGACAGCGCAAGAGCAGTACTTC.

This clone was picked up one time. The chain couples TRBV28 to TRBJ1-5; TRBD1 agrees at 9 bases. J was trimmed by 7 bases and V by 8 bases; bases with no gene match: 12. The CDR3 is 15 residues long. In germline, CDR1 is MDHEN, CDR2 SYDVKM. CDR3 DNA: TGTGCCAGCGGAGACAGGGGGTTCACAGAGCAGCCCCAGCATTTT. It is translated as CASGDRGFTEQPQHF.

The V and J genes are TRBV6-1 and TRBJ1-4; TRBD1 aligns across 8 bases. CDR3 length: 14 residues. Germline CDR1 and CDR2: MNHNS and SASEGT. With V trimmed by 6 bases and J by 5 bases, 5 bases remained unmatched. Here the CDR3 reads CASSSDRGNEKLFF. The CDR3 DNA reads TGTGCCAGCAGCTCTGACAGGGGAAATGAAAAACTGTTTTTT.

The gene calls are TRBV2 and TRBJ1-5, with D possibly TRBD1 on 6 matching bases. The CDR3 extends over 16 amino acids. V was cut by 1 base and J by 2 bases, with 12 bases left in between. Germline CDR1 SNHLY, CDR2 FYNNEI. This CDR3 is CASSEGWGLGNQPQHF. The DNA for the CDR3 is TGTGCCAGCAGTGAAGGTTGGGGGCTGGGCAATCAGCCCCAGCATTTT.

To note about this clone: One end of the junction does not line up with germline, which may come from a read error. In DNA form, the CDR3 reads TGCGCTAGCAGCCGAGAACTGGCCCAGAGGCCTCGGGAGACCCAGTACTTC. This translates into CASSRELAQRPRETQYF. V and J are TRBV4-1 and TRBJ2-5, with unresolved D. Per germline, CDR1 MGHRA and CDR2 YSYEKL. The CDR3 runs 17 residues.

The rearrangement uses TRBV7-8 and TRBJ2-5; D is undetermined. The better agreement between TRBJ2-7 and the DNA end casts doubt on the J call. The CDR3 length is 11 residues. Germline V gives CDR1 SGHVS, CDR2 FQNEAQ. The CDR3 is CASSLVYEQYF. The CDR3 DNA sequence: TGTGCCAGCAGCTTAGTTTACGAGCAGTACTTC.

This clone was observed a handful of times. The chain recombines TRBV5-1 with TRBJ2-1, with TRBD1 as a possible D gene (6 bases). The CDR3 loop spans 13 amino acids. Germline-derived CDR1 and CDR2 are SGHRS and YFSETQ. Trimming took off 3 bases at V and 9 bases at J, with 13 bases between the two ends. CDR3 DNA sequence: TGCGCCAGCAGCTGGGCACAGGGACCTGAGCAGTTCTTC. Encoded protein: CASSWAQGPEQFF.

The rearrangement links TRBV7-3 to TRBJ2-5; 10 nucleotides agree with TRBD2. Trimming took 3 bases from V and 5 from J; bases not matched to a gene: 6. The CDR3 loop spans 15 amino acids. Germline assignment: CDR1 SGHTA and CDR2 FQGTGA. CDR3 sequence: CASSFQRGGLETQYF. The CDR3 DNA sequence: TGTGCCAGCAGCTTCCAGCGGGGGGGCCTGGAGACCCAGTACTTC.